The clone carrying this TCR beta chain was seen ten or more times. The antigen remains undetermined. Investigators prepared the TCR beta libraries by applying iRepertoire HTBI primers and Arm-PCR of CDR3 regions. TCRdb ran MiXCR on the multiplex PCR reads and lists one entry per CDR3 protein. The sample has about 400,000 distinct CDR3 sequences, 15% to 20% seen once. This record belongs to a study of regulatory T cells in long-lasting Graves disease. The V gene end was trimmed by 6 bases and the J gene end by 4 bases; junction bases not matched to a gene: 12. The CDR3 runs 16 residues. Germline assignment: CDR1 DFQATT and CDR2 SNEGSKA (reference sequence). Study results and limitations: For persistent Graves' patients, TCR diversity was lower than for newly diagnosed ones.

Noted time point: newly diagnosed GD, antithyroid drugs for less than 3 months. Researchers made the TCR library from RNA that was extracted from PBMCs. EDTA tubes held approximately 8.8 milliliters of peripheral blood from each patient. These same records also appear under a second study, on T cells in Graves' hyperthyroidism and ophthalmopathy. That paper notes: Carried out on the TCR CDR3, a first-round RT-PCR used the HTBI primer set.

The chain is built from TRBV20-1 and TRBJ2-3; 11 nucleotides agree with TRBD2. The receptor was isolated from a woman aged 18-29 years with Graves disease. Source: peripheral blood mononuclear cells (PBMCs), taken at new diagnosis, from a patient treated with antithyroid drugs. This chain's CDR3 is CSASPSSGRSSDTQYF. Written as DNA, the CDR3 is TGCAGTGCCTCCCCCTCTAGCGGGAGGAGCTCAGATACGCAGTATTTT.